These 19 T cell receptor beta chains originate from one sample sequenced in a study of CD8 T cells in Susac syndrome. Random hexamers were used to reverse transcribe roughly 0.5 to 1 ug of RNA. TCRdb independently ran MiXCR on the immunoSEQ multiplex PCR reads; one entry per CDR3 protein. The sample has some 130,000 distinct CDR3 sequences; approximately 95% are singletons. The specimen was CD8+ T cells from PBMCs. These TCRs come from a human donor with Susac syndrome.

The rearrangement links TRBV25-1 to TRBJ2-7; possibly TRBD1 for D (6 bases). V was cut by 4 bases and J by 5 bases, with 15 bases left in between. The CDR3 is made up of 14 amino acids. CDR1 and CDR2 (germline): MGHDK, SYGVNS. CDR3 nucleotides: TGTGCCAGCAGTGGCATAGGGGGAGTCGACGAGCAGTACTTC. Translation: CASSGIGGVDEQYF.

The chain employs TRBV20-1 and TRBJ2-3; D tentatively fits TRBD1 or TRBD2 (5 bases each). CDR1 is DFQATT and CDR2 is SNEGSKA in the germline V gene (reference sequence). The CDR3 runs 13 residues. Trimming took 5 bases from V and 0 from J, leaving 9 bases between them. The CDR3 sequence is CSARDLSTDTQYF. The CDR3, as DNA: TGCAGTGCTCGGGACCTTAGCACAGATACGCAGTATTTT.

The genes are TRBV20-1 and TRBJ2-7; D ambiguous. Per germline, CDR1 DFQATT and CDR2 SNEGSKA (reference sequence). This CDR3 has 12 amino acids. V lost 3 bases and J lost 3, with 9 bases in between. CDR3 bases: TGCAGTGCTAGCCCGGGTAACTACGAGCAGTACTTC. It codes for CSASPGNYEQYF.

The chain is built from TRBV29-1 and TRBJ2-7; 8 positions match TRBD2. V gave up 6 bases and J gave up 3 bases; unmatched junction bases: 7. From germline, CDR1 is SQVTM and CDR2 ANQGSEA. The CDR3 sequence is 13 residues long. CDR3 DNA: TGCAGCGTCCGCGGGGGGCCCAACTACGAGCAGTACTTC. This codes for CSVRGGPNYEQYF.

The chain uses TRBV27 and TRBJ1-5, with D possibly being TRBD1 (5 bases). V shed 2 bases and J shed 4 bases, with 12 bases lying between them. Germline V lookup: CDR1 MNHEY, CDR2 SMNVEV (reference sequence). CDR3 length: 15 residues. Written as DNA, the CDR3 is TGTGCCAGCAGTTTAGTGTCGGGGGTAAATCAGCCCCAGCATTTT. Protein: CASSLVSGVNQPQHF.

The V call is TRBV4-1, the J call TRBJ2-7; 7 nucleotides match TRBD2. Germline-derived CDR1 and CDR2 are MGHRA and YSYEKL. The CDR3 extends over 15 amino acids. V was pared by 3 bases and J by 2 bases, with 7 bases of the junction left unmatched. CDR3 sequence: CASSQGGDSTYEQYF. CDR3 DNA sequence: TGCGCCAGCAGCCAGGGGGGGGACTCGACCTACGAGCAGTACTTC.

The rearrangement joins TRBV7-3 to TRBJ2-7; weak D call: TRBD2 (6 bases). The CDR3 has 16 amino acids. Trimming took 5 bases from V and 5 from J, leaving 22 bases between them. CDR1 SGHTA and CDR2 FQGTGA come from the germline V gene. The CDR3 sequence: CASSPSNGDSRHEQYF. The CDR3 nucleotides are TGTGCCAGCAGCCCTAGTAACGGGGACTCCCGCCACGAGCAGTACTTC.

The V gene is TRBV24-1, the J gene TRBJ2-1; D remains ambiguous. The V and J ends lost 1 base and 0 bases respectively, with 6 bases between them. The CDR3 contains 15 residues. CDR1 is KGHDR, CDR2 SFDVKD, per germline. CDR3: CATSDLKSSYNEQFF. In DNA form, the CDR3 reads TGTGCCACCAGTGATTTAAAGAGCTCCTACAATGAGCAGTTCTTC.

This rearrangement joins TRBV10-2 to TRBJ1-2; tentative D call: TRBD1 (5 bases). The germline CDR1 and CDR2 sequences are WSHSY and SAAADI. The CDR3 consists of 16 residues. V was shortened by 2 bases and J by 3 bases, with 16 bases between the two germline ends. The CDR3 coding sequence is TGCGCCAGCAGTGAGCGCTCAGGAGACAGCTACTATGGCTACACCTTC. Translation gives CASSERSGDSYYGYTF.

The chain joins TRBV18 to TRBJ2-1; 7 bases line up with TRBD2. This CDR3 spans 17 amino acids. After removal of 2 bases from V and 6 bases from J, the junction contained 13 bases not matched to a gene. CDR1 and CDR2 from the germline V gene are KGHSH and LQKENI. DNA for the CDR3: TGTGCCAGCTCACCAGGGATGGGGCGGGAGATTATCAATGAGCAGTTCTTC. Protein product: CASSPGMGREIINEQFF. Combining the CDR3 with reference TRBV18 and TRBJ2-1 gives the whole variable domain NAGVMQNPRHLVRRRGQEARLRCSPMKGHSHVYWYRQLPEEGLKFMVYLQKENIIDESGMPKERFSAEFPKEGPSILRIQQVVRGDSAAYFCASSPGMGREIINEQFFGPGTRLTVL.

The J gene is TRBJ1-2, the V gene TRBV27; D unclear. V dropped 6 bases and J dropped 0 bases, with 14 bases sitting between them. The CDR3 spans 15 residues. Looked up from germline, CDR1 is MNHEY and CDR2 is SMNVEV (reference sequence). CDR3 DNA sequence: TGTGCCAGCAGACCGAGGACGGTCGCTAACTATGGCTACACCTTC. It yields the protein CASRPRTVANYGYTF.

The chain uses TRBV10-3 and TRBJ2-5; D may be TRBD2 (6 bases). The V gene's germline CDR1 is ENHRY and CDR2 SYGVKD. This CDR3 spans 15 amino acids. V lost 4 bases and J 9 bases, leaving 21 bases between the germline ends. The DNA for the CDR3 is TGTGCCATCAGTGGCGGGGACGGAGCCGGGTTCGCCCAGTACTTC. Translated: CAISGGDGAGFAQYF.

The chain links TRBV20-1 to TRBJ1-2; D not certain. From germline, CDR1 is DFQATT and CDR2 SNEGSKA (reference sequence). CDR3 length equals 9 residues. Trimming shortened V by 3 bases and J by 8 bases, and 4 bases separated the two germline ends. The CDR3 spells CSAREGYTF. DNA for the CDR3: TGCAGTGCTAGGGAGGGCTACACCTTC.

The chain links TRBV7-9 to TRBJ2-7; D is undetermined. Per germline, CDR1 SEHNR and CDR2 FQNEAQ (reference sequence). The CDR3 runs 15 residues. With 4 bases removed from V and 2 bases from J, the gap between germline ends came to 15 bases. The CDR3 region has the DNA TGTGCCAGCAGCTCTCCCCGGGCTCACCCCTACGAGCAGTACTTC. This encodes CASSSPRAHPYEQYF. Drawing the rest from reference TRBV7-9 and TRBJ2-7, the complete variable domain is DTGVSQNPRHKITKRGQNVTFRCDPISEHNRLYWYRQTLGQGPEFLTYFQNEAQLEKSRLLSDRFSAERPKGSFSTLEIQRTEQGDSAMYLCASSSPRAHPYEQYFGPGTRLTVT.

This clonotype was counted once. This chain's CDR3 is CSVVGRAYGYTF. CDR3 in DNA: TGCAGCGTTGTGGGCAGAGCCTATGGCTACACCTTC. The chain employs TRBV29-1 and TRBJ1-2; D is ambiguous. Germline assignment: CDR1 SQVTM and CDR2 ANQGSEA. Trimming pared 4 bases from V and 4 bases from J, leaving 10 bases between. The CDR3 has 12 residues.

The CDR3 sequence is CASSPPGGNEQYF. In nucleotides, the CDR3 is TGTGCCAGCAGCCCACCCGGGGGGAACGAGCAGTACTTC. The chain couples TRBV7-2 to TRBJ2-7; TRBD2 agrees at 7 bases. This CDR3 is built from 13 residues. In germline, CDR1 is SGHTA, CDR2 FQGNSA. Trimming cost V 5 bases and J 5 bases; bases outside gene matches: 6.

V and J are TRBV13 and TRBJ1-1, with TRBD1 as a possible D gene (5 bases). The germline CDR1 and CDR2 sequences are PRHDT and FYEKMQ (reference sequence). V was clipped by 5 bases and J by 0 bases, with 13 bases between them. The CDR3 totals 15 residues. The CDR3 region has the DNA TGTGCCAGCAGCGTGGGACCCGTCATGAACACTGAAGCTTTCTTT. Translation: CASSVGPVMNTEAFF.

This chain links TRBV5-4 with TRBJ2-2, with 12 positions matching TRBD1. This CDR3 spans 14 amino acids. V was pared by 7 bases and J by 6 bases, with 4 bases of the junction left unmatched. The germline V gene has CDR1 SGHNT and CDR2 YYREEE (reference sequence). For the CDR3, the DNA is TGTGCCAGCCCGGGACAGGGGGCATCCGGGGAGCTGTTTTTT. It codes for CASPGQGASGELFF.

The chain is built from TRBV29-1 and TRBJ2-5; D is undetermined. The germline CDR1 and CDR2 sequences are SQVTM and ANQGSEA. With 0 bases removed from V and 7 bases from J, the gap between germline ends came to 15 bases. This CDR3 region has 14 residues. CDR3 in DNA: TGCAGCGTTGAAGAAACCCTGTCTTTACGGACCCAGTACTTC. Translated, it gives CSVEETLSLRTQYF.